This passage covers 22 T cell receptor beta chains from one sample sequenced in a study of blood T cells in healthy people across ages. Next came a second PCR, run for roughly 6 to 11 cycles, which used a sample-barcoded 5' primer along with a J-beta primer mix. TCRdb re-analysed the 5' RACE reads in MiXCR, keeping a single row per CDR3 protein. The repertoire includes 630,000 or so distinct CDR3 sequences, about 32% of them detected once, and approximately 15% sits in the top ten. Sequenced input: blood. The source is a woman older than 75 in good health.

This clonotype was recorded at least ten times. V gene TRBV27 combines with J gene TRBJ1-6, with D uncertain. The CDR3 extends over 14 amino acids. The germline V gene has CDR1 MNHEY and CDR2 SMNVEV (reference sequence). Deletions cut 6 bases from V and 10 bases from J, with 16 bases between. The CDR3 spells CASREGVLMSPLHF. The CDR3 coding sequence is TGTGCCAGCAGAGAGGGCGTCTTGATGTCACCCCTCCACTTT.

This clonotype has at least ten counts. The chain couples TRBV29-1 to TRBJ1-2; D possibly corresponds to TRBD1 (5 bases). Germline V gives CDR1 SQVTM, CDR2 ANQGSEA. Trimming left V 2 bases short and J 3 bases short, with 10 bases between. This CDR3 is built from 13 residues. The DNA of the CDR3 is TGCAGCGTTGAATCGGGACTGGACTATGGCTACACCTTC. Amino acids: CSVESGLDYGYTF.

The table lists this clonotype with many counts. The CDR3 nucleotides read TGTGCCAGCAGCTCGACCTCCCTTGGCTACACCTTC. Its protein product is CASSSTSLGYTF. This rearrangement joins TRBV7-2 to TRBJ1-2; D gene uncertain. The germline V and J ends were trimmed by 4 bases and 7 bases, with 10 bases remaining between them. Germline V CDR1 and CDR2: SGHTA, FQGNSA. This CDR3 has 12 amino acids.

In DNA form, the CDR3 reads TGTGCCAGCAGTTTAGAGGGACAGGGGGTCAGCTCCTACAATGAGCAGTTCTTC. Residues: CASSLEGQGVSSYNEQFF. The chain links TRBV27 to TRBJ2-1; 11 nucleotides agree with TRBD1. Germline loops: CDR1 MNHEY, CDR2 SMNVEV (reference sequence). The CDR3 has 18 amino acids. With 2 bases clipped from V and 0 bases from J, the junction kept 6 bases outside the gene matches.

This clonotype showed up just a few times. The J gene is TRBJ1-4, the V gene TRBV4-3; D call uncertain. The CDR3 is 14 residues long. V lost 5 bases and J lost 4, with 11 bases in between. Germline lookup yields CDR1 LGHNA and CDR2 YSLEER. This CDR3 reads CASSSGRGNEKLFF. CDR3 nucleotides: TGCGCCAGCAGCAGTGGACGGGGTAATGAAAAACTGTTTTTT.

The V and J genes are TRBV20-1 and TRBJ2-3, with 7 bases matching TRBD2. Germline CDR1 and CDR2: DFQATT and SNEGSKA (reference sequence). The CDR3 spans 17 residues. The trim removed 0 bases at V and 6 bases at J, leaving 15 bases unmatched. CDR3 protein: CSARDRVSGRGYDTQYF. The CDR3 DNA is TGCAGTGCTAGAGATCGAGTTAGCGGGCGGGGTTATGATACGCAGTATTTT.

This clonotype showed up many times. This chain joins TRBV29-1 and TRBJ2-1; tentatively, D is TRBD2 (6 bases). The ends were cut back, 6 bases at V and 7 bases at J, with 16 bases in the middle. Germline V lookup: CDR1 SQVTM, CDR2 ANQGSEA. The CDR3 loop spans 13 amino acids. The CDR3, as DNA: TGCAGCGTCCCTTGGTCAGGGAGGAATGAGCAGTTCTTC. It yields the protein CSVPWSGRNEQFF.

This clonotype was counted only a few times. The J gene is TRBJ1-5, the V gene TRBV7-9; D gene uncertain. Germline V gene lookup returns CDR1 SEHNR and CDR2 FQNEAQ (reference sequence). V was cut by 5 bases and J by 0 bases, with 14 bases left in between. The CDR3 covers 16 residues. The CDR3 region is CASSPGSLYSNQPQHF. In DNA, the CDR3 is TGTGCCAGCAGCCCGGGGAGCCTTTATAGCAATCAGCCCCAGCATTTT. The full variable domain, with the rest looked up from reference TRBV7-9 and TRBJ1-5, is DTGVSQNPRHKITKRGQNVTFRCDPISEHNRLYWYRQTLGQGPEFLTYFQNEAQLEKSRLLSDRFSAERPKGSFSTLEIQRTEQGDSAMYLCASSPGSLYSNQPQHFGDGTRLSIL.

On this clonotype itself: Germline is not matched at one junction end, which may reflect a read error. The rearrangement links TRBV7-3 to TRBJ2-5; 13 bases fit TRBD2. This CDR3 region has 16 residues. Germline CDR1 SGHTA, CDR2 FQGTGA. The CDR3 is CASSAPGLAGRGTRYF. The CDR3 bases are TGTGCCAGCAGCGCGCCGGGACTAGCGGGACGAGGGACCCGGTACTTC.

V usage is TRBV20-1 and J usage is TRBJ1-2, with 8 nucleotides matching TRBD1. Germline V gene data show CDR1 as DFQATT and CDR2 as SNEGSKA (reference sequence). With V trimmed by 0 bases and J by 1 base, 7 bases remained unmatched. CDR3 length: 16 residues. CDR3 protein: CSARDARGRFNYGYTF. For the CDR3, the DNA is TGCAGTGCTAGAGATGCCAGGGGGCGATTTAACTATGGCTACACCTTC.

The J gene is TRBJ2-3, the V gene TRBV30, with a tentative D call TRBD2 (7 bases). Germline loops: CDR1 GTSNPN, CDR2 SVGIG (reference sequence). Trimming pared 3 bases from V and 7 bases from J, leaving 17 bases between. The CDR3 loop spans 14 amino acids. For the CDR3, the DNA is TGTGCCTGGAGGGCGGGGGCCCCCCCGCATACGCAGTATTTT. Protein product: CAWRAGAPPHTQYF.

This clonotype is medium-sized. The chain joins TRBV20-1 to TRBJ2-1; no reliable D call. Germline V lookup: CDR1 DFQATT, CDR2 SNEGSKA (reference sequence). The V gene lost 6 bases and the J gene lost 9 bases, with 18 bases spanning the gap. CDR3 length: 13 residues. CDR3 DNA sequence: TGCAGTGCCTGGTTAGAAGGTGGCGGTGAGCAGTTCTTC. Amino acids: CSAWLEGGGEQFF.

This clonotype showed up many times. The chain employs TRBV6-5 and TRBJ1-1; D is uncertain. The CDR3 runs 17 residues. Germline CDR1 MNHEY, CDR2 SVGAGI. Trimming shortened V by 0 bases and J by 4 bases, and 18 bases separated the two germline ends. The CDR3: CASSYSGLNPGSTEAFF. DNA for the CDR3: TGTGCCAGCAGTTACTCGGGTCTGAATCCGGGGAGCACTGAAGCTTTCTTT.

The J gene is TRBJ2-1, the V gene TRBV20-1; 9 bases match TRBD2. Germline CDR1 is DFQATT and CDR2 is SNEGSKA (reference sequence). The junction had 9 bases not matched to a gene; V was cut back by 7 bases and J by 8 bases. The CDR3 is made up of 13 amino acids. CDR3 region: CSGGSGSRDEQFF. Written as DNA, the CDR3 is TGCAGTGGGGGTAGCGGGAGTCGAGATGAGCAGTTCTTC.

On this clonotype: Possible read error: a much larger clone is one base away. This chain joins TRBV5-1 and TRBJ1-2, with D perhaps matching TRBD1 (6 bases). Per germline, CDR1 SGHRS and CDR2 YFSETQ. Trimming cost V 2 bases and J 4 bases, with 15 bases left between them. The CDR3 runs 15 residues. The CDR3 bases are TGCGCCAGCAGCTTACACAGGGTCGGCGGCTATGGCTACACCTTC. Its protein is CASSLHRVGGYGYTF.

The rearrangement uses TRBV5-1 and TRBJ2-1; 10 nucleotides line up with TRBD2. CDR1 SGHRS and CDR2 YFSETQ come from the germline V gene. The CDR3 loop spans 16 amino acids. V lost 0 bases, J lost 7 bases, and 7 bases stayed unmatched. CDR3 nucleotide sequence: TGCGCCAGCAGCTTGGGGAGCGGGGGGGGCGAGAATGAGCAGTTCTTC. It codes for CASSLGSGGGENEQFF.

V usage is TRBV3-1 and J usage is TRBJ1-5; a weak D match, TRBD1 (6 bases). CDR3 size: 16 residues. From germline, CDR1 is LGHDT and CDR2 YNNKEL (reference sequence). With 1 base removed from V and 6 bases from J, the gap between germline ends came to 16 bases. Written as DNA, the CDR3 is TGTGCCAGCAGCCAAGCAGGAGGGGGGGCTAGTCAGCCCCAGCATTTT. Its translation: CASSQAGGGASQPQHF.

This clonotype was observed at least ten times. The CDR3 loop reads CASRSQGAMHTEAFF. CDR3 in DNA: TGTGCCAGCAGGTCACAGGGGGCGATGCACACTGAAGCTTTCTTT. The chain has TRBV6-5 and TRBJ1-1; TRBD1 agrees at 9 bases. Per the germline V gene, CDR1 is MNHEY and CDR2 is SVGAGI. With 6 bases clipped from V and 3 bases from J, the junction kept 8 bases outside the gene matches. The CDR3 contains 15 residues.

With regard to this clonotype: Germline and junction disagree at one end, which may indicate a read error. The CDR3 sequence is CASSFAGRSTDMQYF. In DNA, the CDR3 is TGTGCCAGCAGCTTCGCCGGGAGGAGCACAGATATGCAGTATTTT. The rearrangement uses TRBV5-6 and TRBJ2-3; 7 bases match TRBD2. This CDR3 contains 15 residues. Germline loops: CDR1 SGHDT, CDR2 YYEEEE.

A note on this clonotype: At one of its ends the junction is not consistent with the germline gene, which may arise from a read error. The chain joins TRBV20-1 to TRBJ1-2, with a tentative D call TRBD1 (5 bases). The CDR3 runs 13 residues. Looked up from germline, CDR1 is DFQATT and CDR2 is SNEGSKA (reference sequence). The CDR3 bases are TGCGGTGCGATGGCTTGGGGGTCGGATGGTTACACCTTC. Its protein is CGAMAWGSDGYTF.

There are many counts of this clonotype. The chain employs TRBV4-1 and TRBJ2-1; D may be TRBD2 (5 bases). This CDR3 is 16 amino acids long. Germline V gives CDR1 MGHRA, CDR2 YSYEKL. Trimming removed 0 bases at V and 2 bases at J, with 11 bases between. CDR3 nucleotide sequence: TGCGCCAGCAGCCAAGACGAAGGAGGCCCCTACAATGAGCAGTTCTTC. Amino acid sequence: CASSQDEGGPYNEQFF.

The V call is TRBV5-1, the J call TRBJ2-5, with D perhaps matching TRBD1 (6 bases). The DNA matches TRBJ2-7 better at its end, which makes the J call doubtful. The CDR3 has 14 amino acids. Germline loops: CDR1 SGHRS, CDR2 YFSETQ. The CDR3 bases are TGCGCCAGCAGCGAGGGGGACGGGGTGTACGAGCAGTACTTC. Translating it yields CASSEGDGVYEQYF.